One sample yielded the 21 T cell receptor beta chains listed below, sequenced in a study of T-cell reconstitution after alpha-beta-depleted transplantation in children. Researchers prepared the TCRbeta library using unique molecular identifiers, the study reports. TCRdb processed the PCR reads anew with MiXCR; each CDR3 protein has one entry. The data hold around 2,800 distinct CDR3 sequences, with 11% observed a single time. The source material was PBMCs, mostly from graft donor cells, sampled 360 days after TCRalphabeta/CD19-depleted stem cell transplant. These TCRs come from a patient aged 2-15 years who had a stem cell transplant for inherited bone marrow failure, so the T cells may come from the graft donor.

Within the sample, this clonotype is medium-sized. The chain couples TRBV4-3 to TRBJ2-5; D may be TRBD2 (6 bases). Germline V lookup: CDR1 LGHNA, CDR2 YSLEER. V shed 1 base and J shed 11 bases, with 11 bases lying between them. CDR3 size: 12 residues. CDR3 nucleotides: TGCGCCAGCAGCCAAGGAGCGGGTGTTCAGTACTTC. Protein sequence: CASSQGAGVQYF.

Concerning this clonotype itself: As the CDR3 is not closed by the conserved phenylalanine or tryptophan, this likely results from a read error. V gene TRBV9 combines with J gene TRBJ2-1; D might be TRBD1 (6 bases). CDR1 SGDLS and CDR2 YYNGEE come from the germline V gene. The CDR3 totals 14 residues. Written as DNA, the CDR3 is TGTCAACGCAGCGTAGTGGAACAGGGCATTGAGCAGTTCTTG. Translated: CQRSVVEQGIEQFL.

Sample share makes this clonotype medium-sized. The chain combines TRBV29-1 with TRBJ2-7; no reliable D call. V lost 6 bases and J 3 bases, leaving 9 bases between the germline ends. The CDR3 runs to 11 residues. The germline gives CDR1 SQVTM, CDR2 ANQGSEA. For the CDR3, the DNA is TGCAGCGTGGGTAGACTCTACGAGCAGTACTTC. This gives the protein CSVGRLYEQYF.

This clonotype was seen at least ten times. The gene calls are TRBV7-9 and TRBJ1-2; D not certain. CDR3 length: 12 residues. Deletions cut 2 bases from V and 7 bases from J, with 8 bases between. The germline V gene encodes CDR1 SEHNR and CDR2 FQNEAQ (reference sequence). CDR3 region: CASSLSEGGYTF. As DNA, the CDR3 is TGTGCCAGCAGCTTATCCGAGGGTGGCTACACCTTC.

This clonotype was counted at least ten times. Here the CDR3 reads CASKRTSGISTDTQYF. DNA of the CDR3: TGTGCCAGCAAACGGACTAGCGGGATTAGCACAGATACGCAGTATTTT. The chain couples TRBV12-3 or TRBV12-4 to TRBJ2-3; 12 bases agree with TRBD2. This CDR3 comprises 16 residues. Unmatched junction bases numbered 5, after V lost 7 bases and J lost 0 bases.

In its sample, this clonotype was seen many times. The gene calls are TRBV7-9 and TRBJ2-4, with 7 bases matching TRBD2. The CDR3 contains 15 residues. V was clipped by 5 bases and J by 0 bases; unmatched bases: 4. Germline assignment: CDR1 SEHNR and CDR2 FQNEAQ (reference sequence). This CDR3 reads CASSPPGGAKNIQYF. CDR3 in DNA: TGTGCCAGCAGCCCCCCGGGGGGAGCCAAAAACATTCAGTACTTC.

The chain carries TRBV6-5 and TRBJ1-2; D gene unclear. This CDR3 is 12 amino acids long. With 6 bases removed from V and 3 bases from J, the gap between germline ends came to 8 bases. From germline, CDR1 is MNHEY and CDR2 SVGAGI. The CDR3 nucleotides are TGTGCCAGCAGATCATTCCACTATGGCTACACCTTC. It yields the protein CASRSFHYGYTF.

This clonotype came up many times. V and J are TRBV6-8 and TRBJ2-7; 12 positions match TRBD2. This CDR3 has 17 residues. V trimming: 5 bases; J trimming: 0 bases; junction bases outside the gene matches: 8. CDR1 MNHGY and CDR2 SAAAGT come from the germline V gene. The CDR3 sequence is CASSTPTTSGSSYEQYF. The DNA of the CDR3 is TGTGCCAGCAGTACACCTACGACTAGCGGGAGCTCCTACGAGCAGTACTTC.

Many counts were recorded for this clonotype. V usage is TRBV25-1 and J usage is TRBJ1-2; TRBD1 matches 7 bases. Germline V gene sequence: CDR1 MGHDK, CDR2 SYGVNS. The trim removed 8 bases at V and 9 bases at J, leaving 9 bases unmatched. The CDR3 contains 12 residues. The CDR3 region is CASSGTDRSYTF. For the CDR3, the DNA is TGTGCCAGCTCCGGGACAGATAGGAGCTACACCTTC.

This clonotype was counted ten times or more. The J gene is TRBJ2-7, the V gene TRBV7-8; weak D call: TRBD2 (7 bases). Germline V gene data show CDR1 as SGHVS and CDR2 as FQNEAQ. Trimming removed 5 bases at V and 2 bases at J, with 16 bases between. The length of the CDR3 is 15 residues. The CDR3 region is CASSPLWGGAYEQYF. CDR3 bases: TGTGCCAGCAGCCCCCTGTGGGGGGGCGCCTACGAGCAGTACTTC.

The chain links TRBV20-1 to TRBJ1-1; no reliable D call. The length of the CDR3 is 12 residues. The germline V gene encodes CDR1 DFQATT and CDR2 SNEGSKA (reference sequence). The V end lost 5 bases, the J end lost 2 bases, and 9 bases lay between the germline ends. The CDR3 bases are TGCAGTGCTCCCCGACTAAACACTGAAGCTTTCTTT. Amino acids: CSAPRLNTEAFF.

This clonotype was seen many times. V usage is TRBV7-9 and J usage is TRBJ1-3, with D maybe TRBD1 (6 bases). The germline V and J ends were trimmed by 1 base and 2 bases, with 6 bases remaining between them. The CDR3 has 14 amino acids. CDR1 SEHNR and CDR2 FQNEAQ come from the germline V gene (reference sequence). DNA for the CDR3: TGTGCCAGCAGCTTAGGGACAGCTGGAAACACCATATATTTT. This encodes CASSLGTAGNTIYF. Filled out from reference TRBV7-9 and TRBJ1-3, the complete variable domain reads DTGVSQNPRHKITKRGQNVTFRCDPISEHNRLYWYRQTLGQGPEFLTYFQNEAQLEKSRLLSDRFSAERPKGSFSTLEIQRTEQGDSAMYLCASSLGTAGNTIYFGEGSWLTVV.

This clonotype was picked up many times. This sequence joins TRBV11-1 and TRBJ2-6; a possible D gene is TRBD1 (7 bases). V gave up 5 bases and J gave up 2 bases, with 19 bases separating them. Germline V gene data show CDR1 as SGHAT and CDR2 as FQDESV (reference sequence). CDR3 size: 18 residues. The CDR3 nucleotides read TGTGCCAGCAGCCGTTTTCAGGGGGGTTGGGCTGGGGCCAACGTCCTGACTTTC. Amino acid sequence: CASSRFQGGWAGANVLTF. The variable domain in full, completed from reference TRBV11-1 and TRBJ2-6, reads EAEVAQSPRYKITEKSQAVAFWCDPISGHATLYWYRQILGQGPELLVQFQDESVVDDSQLPKDRFSAERLKGVDSTLKIQPAELGDSAMYLCASSRFQGGWAGANVLTFGAGSRLTVL.

This clonotype was recorded many times. This chain connects TRBV27 to TRBJ1-2; TRBD1 aligns across 8 bases. Germline lookup yields CDR1 MNHEY and CDR2 SMNVEV (reference sequence). The CDR3 is 17 residues long. V lost 6 bases to trimming and J lost 6 bases; unmatched junction nucleotides: 18. The CDR3 here is CASRGTTGDKTRNGYTF. The CDR3 nucleotides read TGTGCCAGCAGGGGGACGACAGGGGATAAGACGCGAAATGGCTACACCTTC.

In its sample, this clonotype was seen many times. The chain couples TRBV7-2 to TRBJ1-4; D uncertain. Deletions cut 5 bases from V and 8 bases from J, with 12 bases between. The CDR3 is 13 residues long. Per the germline V gene, CDR1 is SGHTA and CDR2 is FQGNSA. The CDR3 nucleotides read TGTGCCAGCAGCCAAGGAGTGGGGGAAAAACTGTTTTTT. Its translation is CASSQGVGEKLFF.

The chain recombines TRBV6-2 or TRBV6-3 with TRBJ2-7; D gene uncertain. There are 12 residues in the CDR3. Germline CDR1 reads MNHEY; CDR2 reads SVGEGT. Trimming took off 7 bases at V and 4 bases at J, with 11 bases between the two ends. The CDR3 DNA reads as TGTGCCAGCAAGGACCTCGGGTACGAGCAGTACTTC. Amino acids: CASKDLGYEQYF.

This clonotype was observed many times. The chain combines TRBV5-6 with TRBJ2-1; the D is unclear. The CDR3 consists of 11 residues. Germline loops: CDR1 SGHDT, CDR2 YYEEEE. V was shortened by 4 bases and J by 10 bases, with 9 bases between the two germline ends. The CDR3 is CASSLPHEQFF. DNA of the CDR3: TGTGCCAGCAGCCTCCCGCACGAGCAGTTCTTC.

This clonotype showed up many times. The chain employs TRBV12-3 or TRBV12-4 and TRBJ2-5, with 12 bases that match TRBD2. The CDR3 sequence is 18 residues long. The V and J ends lost 11 bases and 0 bases, in that order; junction bases with no gene match: 16. CDR3 in DNA: TGTGCCCTCAGTTTCGAACTAGCGGGAGGCTGGGACCAAGAGACCCAGTACTTC. Its protein is CALSFELAGGWDQETQYF.

The sample holds many counts of this clonotype. The CDR3 bases are TGCAGTGCTATCCAGGGGGGCATGAACACTGAAGCTTTCTTT. This encodes CSAIQGGMNTEAFF. The chain has TRBV20-1 and TRBJ1-1; 7 bases line up with TRBD1. Germline loops: CDR1 DFQATT, CDR2 SNEGSKA (reference sequence). The CDR3 sequence is 14 residues long. The V and J ends lost 4 bases and 0 bases, in that order; junction bases with no gene match: 5.

Within the sample, this clonotype is medium-sized. The gene calls are TRBV12-3 or TRBV12-4 and TRBJ2-3, with D perhaps TRBD1 or TRBD2 (6 bases each). The length of the CDR3 is 12 residues. Trimming took off 6 bases at V and 6 bases at J, with 10 bases between the two ends. The CDR3 DNA reads TGTGCCAGCAGGACTAGGGGGGATACGCAGTATTTT. This translates into CASRTRGDTQYF.

This clonotype is medium-sized by share. The DNA of the CDR3 is TGTGCCAGCAGCTTGGTGGGGGGTAGTCACACAGATACGCAGTATTTT. Its translation: CASSLVGGSHTDTQYF. The J gene is TRBJ2-3, the V gene TRBV5-5, with a possible D match to TRBD2 (6 bases). From germline, CDR1 is SGHKS and CDR2 YYEKEE (reference sequence). The CDR3 is 16 residues long. The V and J ends lost 0 bases and 2 bases respectively, with 13 bases between them.